The 20 T cell receptor beta chains below were found in one sample sequenced in a study of identical twins. TCRdb re-called the 5' RACE reads with MiXCR, one entry per CDR3 protein. The table lists some 1,600,000 distinct CDR3 sequences, less than 40% of them singletons, with under 0.35% in the top ten. Sequencing was done on a sample of cord blood. These receptors were taken from a newborn girl in good health.

The chain links TRBV5-1 to TRBJ2-2, with D perhaps assigned TRBD1 or TRBD2 (6 bases each). This CDR3 is 15 amino acids long. Germline V gene sequence: CDR1 SGHRS, CDR2 YFSETQ. Deletions cut 2 bases from V and 4 bases from J, with 12 bases between. The CDR3 DNA reads TGCGCCAGCAGCTTCTCGGGGGCAAGCACCGGGGAGCTGTTTTTT. Translation: CASSFSGASTGELFF.

J is TRBJ1-2 and V is TRBV4-2; 9 nucleotides align to TRBD1. V shed 0 bases, J shed 0 bases, and the junction held 8 bases outside the gene matches. Looked up from germline, CDR1 is LGHNA and CDR2 is YNFKEQ. CDR3 size: 18 residues. The CDR3 DNA reads as TGTGCCAGCAGCCAAGAAATACAGGGGGCGGAAGCTAACTATGGCTACACCTTC. This translates into CASSQEIQGAEANYGYTF.

There are a few counts of this clonotype. The chain carries TRBV7-9 and TRBJ2-3, with a tentative D call TRBD2 (5 bases). Germline V gives CDR1 SEHNR, CDR2 FQNEAQ (reference sequence). There are 15 residues in the CDR3. V was clipped by 2 bases and J by 2 bases, with 11 bases between them. CDR3: CASSLQTGFTDTQYF. CDR3 coding DNA: TGTGCCAGCAGCTTACAGACGGGGTTCACAGATACGCAGTATTTT.

This clonotype showed up just a few times. The J gene is TRBJ2-4, the V gene TRBV5-1; possibly TRBD2 for D (7 bases). The J call may be wrong; the DNA end is better matched by TRBJ2-7. CDR1 is SGHRS and CDR2 is YFSETQ in the germline V gene. The CDR3 is made up of 16 amino acids. CDR3 DNA sequence: TGCGCCAGCAGCTTGAACCGGGGGCGCGGGAGCAACGAGCAGTACTTC. Its protein product is CASSLNRGRGSNEQYF.

In its sample, this clonotype was seen a few times. This chain joins TRBV6-5 and TRBJ2-6; D is unresolved. CDR3 length: 12 amino acids. V lost 10 bases and J lost 0, with 4 bases in between. CDR1 and CDR2 from the germline V gene are MNHEY and SVGAGI. CDR3 sequence: CATNSGANVLTF. The CDR3 bases are TGTGCCACCAACTCTGGGGCCAACGTCCTGACTTTC.

The V call is TRBV10-3, the J call TRBJ1-2; 7 bases fit TRBD1. Trimming cost V 0 bases and J 3 bases; bases outside gene matches: 4. The germline gives CDR1 ENHRY, CDR2 SYGVKD. The CDR3 is 15 amino acids. Here the CDR3 reads CAISESADRYYGYTF. The CDR3, as DNA: TGTGCCATCAGTGAGTCCGCGGACAGGTACTATGGCTACACCTTC.

The genes are TRBV27 and TRBJ2-3; TRBD2 matches 9 bases. CDR3 length: 17 residues. Germline V gene sequence: CDR1 MNHEY, CDR2 SMNVEV (reference sequence). After removal of 2 bases from V and 2 bases from J, the junction contained 8 bases not matched to a gene. DNA for the CDR3: TGTGCCAGCAGTTTAATCGTAGCGGGGGTAATCACAGATACGCAGTATTTT. This sequence encodes CASSLIVAGVITDTQYF.

In this sample, this clonotype turned up a few times. This chain uses TRBV5-1 with TRBJ1-2; 7 bases agree with TRBD1. The V segment lost 4 bases and the J segment 1 base; nucleotides outside the gene matches: 4. The CDR3 covers 14 residues. Germline-derived CDR1 and CDR2 are SGHRS and YFSETQ. CDR3 amino acids: CASSGGQLNYGYTF. In DNA, the CDR3 is TGCGCCAGCAGCGGGGGACAGCTTAACTATGGCTACACCTTC.

The rearrangement uses TRBV21-1 and TRBJ2-3; TRBD1 reflects the table's D call only, with no check against the DNA. TRBV21-1 is marked as a pseudogene. The CDR3 covers 16 residues. The CDR3: CAVPGAPSLEADTQYF. The CDR3 DNA is TGTGCCGTCCCGGGGGCCCCTTCCCTAGAGGCAGATACGCAGTATTTT.

The chain uses TRBV3-1 and TRBJ2-6; possible D gene TRBD2, 6 bases. The CDR3 is made up of 17 amino acids. V was clipped by 3 bases and J by 2 bases, with 14 bases between them. Germline CDR1 LGHDT, CDR2 YNNKEL (reference sequence). CDR3 protein: CASSQGGVLAGANVLTF. CDR3 nucleotide sequence: TGTGCCAGCAGCCAGGGAGGAGTACTAGCTGGGGCCAACGTCCTGACTTTC.

In its sample, this clonotype was seen many times. For the CDR3, the DNA is TGTGCCAGCAGCCCGATCGGGACACCAGATTATGGCTACACCTTC. Translated: CASSPIGTPDYGYTF. V usage is TRBV3-1 and J usage is TRBJ1-2, with a tentative D call TRBD1 (6 bases). The germline V gene encodes CDR1 LGHDT and CDR2 YNNKEL (reference sequence). This CDR3 has 15 amino acids. V lost 4 bases and J 5 bases, leaving 17 bases between the germline ends.

For the CDR3, the DNA is TGCAGTGCTAGAGAAGGCAGGGGGTGGAGTTACGAGCAGTACTTC. This translates into CSAREGRGWSYEQYF. J is TRBJ2-7 and V is TRBV20-1; the match to TRBD1 covers 7 bases. The V segment lost 0 bases and the J segment 4 bases; nucleotides outside the gene matches: 9. The CDR3 runs 15 residues. Germline V CDR1 and CDR2: DFQATT, SNEGSKA (reference sequence).

The chain employs TRBV20-1 and TRBJ2-7; 10 nucleotides line up with TRBD1. This CDR3 has 14 amino acids. With 1 base clipped from V and 6 bases from J, the junction kept 6 bases outside the gene matches. Per germline, CDR1 DFQATT and CDR2 SNEGSKA (reference sequence). Here the CDR3 DNA reads TGCAGTGCTAGAGTGCCGGACAGGGGGTTCGAGCAGTACTTC. The encoded protein is CSARVPDRGFEQYF.

To note about this clonotype: Germline is not matched at one junction end, which may reflect a read error. This rearrangement joins TRBV7-6 to TRBJ2-3; 14 bases line up with TRBD2. The CDR3 covers 18 residues. From germline, CDR1 is SGHVS and CDR2 FNYEAQ. The chain's CDR3 is CASSLAGTSGGPADTQYF. The CDR3 DNA is TGTGCCAGCAGTTTAGCCGGGACTAGCGGGGGTCCCGCAGATACGCAGTATTTT.

The genes are TRBV9 and TRBJ2-1, with no clear D. Germline values: CDR1 SGDLS, CDR2 YYNGEE. Trimming removed 0 bases at V and 9 bases at J, with 10 bases between. The CDR3 sequence is 13 residues long. The CDR3 nucleotides read TGTGCCAGCAGCGTAGGACCCGCCGCTGAGCAGTTCTTC. As protein: CASSVGPAAEQFF.

This clonotype was observed at least ten times. The chain is built from TRBV10-3 and TRBJ2-1; 11 bases are shared with TRBD2. J lost 5 bases, V lost 0 bases, and 12 bases had no gene match. Germline V CDR1 and CDR2: ENHRY, SYGVKD. There are 19 residues in the CDR3. The CDR3 DNA follows: TGTGCCATCAGTGAGTCGGGGGTGAGACTAGCGGGAAGGGACAATGAGCAGTTCTTC. Translation gives CAISESGVRLAGRDNEQFF.

In DNA form, the CDR3 reads TGTGCCAGCAGTTTATTCCCTAGTCGGGCGTTCTTC. Amino acid sequence: CASSLFPSRAFF. The chain couples TRBV28 to TRBJ2-1, with D hard to call. Germline loops: CDR1 MDHEN, CDR2 SYDVKM. The CDR3 is 12 residues long. Trimming took off 1 base at V and 15 bases at J, with 13 bases between the two ends.

V gene TRBV30 combines with J gene TRBJ2-7, with a tentative D call TRBD2 (7 bases). The germline V gene has CDR1 GTSNPN and CDR2 SVGIG (reference sequence). This CDR3 has 14 residues. V was pared by 6 bases and J by 5 bases, with 20 bases between. The chain's CDR3 is CACLLRGAWHEQYF. The CDR3 nucleotides read TGTGCCTGCCTCCTCCGGGGGGCTTGGCACGAGCAGTACTTC. The full variable domain, its missing parts supplied by reference TRBV30 and TRBJ2-7, is SQTIHQWPATLVQPVGSPLSLECTVEGTSNPNLYWYRQAAGRGLQLLFYSVGIGQISSEVPQNLSASRPQDRQFILSSKKLLLSDSGFYLCACLLRGAWHEQYFGPGTRLTVT.

This rearrangement joins TRBV11-2 to TRBJ2-4; D not certain. V gave up 2 bases and J gave up 7 bases, with 18 bases separating them. The germline CDR1 and CDR2 sequences are SGHAT and FQNNGV. The CDR3 covers 16 residues. CDR3 sequence (DNA): TGTGCCAGCAGCTTACCCATCGATAGTGTCGCCAACATTCAGTACTTC. Translating it yields CASSLPIDSVANIQYF.

The sample holds many counts of this clonotype. The chain is built from TRBV15 and TRBJ2-5; no firm D call. CDR3 length: 11 amino acids. V gave up 1 base and J gave up 4 bases, with 1 base separating them. CDR1 LNHNV and CDR2 YYDKDF come from the germline V gene (reference sequence). The CDR3 region is CATSRGETQYF. CDR3 nucleotides: TGTGCCACCAGCAGAGGAGAGACCCAGTACTTC.